This T cell receptor beta chain derives from a study of CD8+ T cells in alopecia areata. At the level of the study: Treated patients received oral tofacitinib, 5 to 10 mg twice daily.

General study points: Clonality was higher in lesional than normal scalp, especially in alopecia totalis/universalis. Tofacitinib significantly lowered scalp clonality and expanded CD8+ clones among the top 100.

After isolation, RNA underwent reverse transcription to generate cDNA as the sequencing template. Profiling relied on immunoSEQ multiplex PCR, and the TCRdb table lists in-frame clones only, not all of them. The data contain approximately 210,000 clones, 50% to 60% of them seen just once; the ten biggest clones take up 3% to 3.5%. Treatment denoted: oral pan-JAK inhibitor, 5-10 mg twice daily. In alopecia areata patients, both lesional scalp punch biopsies and peripheral blood were collected. The CDR3 is made up of 15 amino acids. Germline CDR1 and CDR2: SQVTM and ANQGSEA. V was clipped by 2 bases and J by 0 bases, with 12 bases between them. Remarks on this clone: Its antigen is unidentified.

This clonotype was obtained from a human donor with alopecia areata. The sequencing here drew on CD4+ T cells sorted from blood, taken at week 4, from a patient treated with tofacitinib. The chain joins TRBV29-1 to TRBJ2-3; D perhaps matches TRBD2 (7 bases). The CDR3 here is CSVEWRGRSTDTQYF. CDR3 bases: TGCAGCGTTGAATGGCGGGGGCGAAGCACAGATACGCAGTATTTT.